The clone carrying this T cell receptor beta chain is a singleton in its sample. Clones were read by immunoSEQ multiplex PCR, and TCRdb kept only the in-frame ones, dropping some. The table lists 40,000 or so clones, about 80% of them singletons. The data were taken from a study of STAT5B mutations in CD4+ large granular lymphocyte leukemia. The CDR3 is 15 amino acids. Looked up from germline, CDR1 is SGHTA and CDR2 is FQGTGA. V shed 5 bases, J shed 5 bases, and the junction held 4 bases outside the gene matches. The source material was CD4+ T cells from blood buffy coats. The clonotype originates from a human donor in good health. The V and J genes are TRBV7-3 and TRBJ2-2; 11 bases are shared with TRBD2. The CDR3 loop is CASSRIAGGTGELFF. Here the CDR3 DNA reads TGTGCCAGCAGCCGTATAGCGGGAGGGACCGGGGAGCTGTTTTTT.